In this sample, the clone carrying this T cell receptor (beta chain) turned up a few times. The sample originates from a study of OX40 agonist ivuxolimab in advanced cancers. The study sampled blood at baseline, cycle 4 day 1, and cycle 7 day 1. Sequencing was performed with immunoSEQ multiplex PCR; in TCRdb, only in-frame clones are kept and a portion is missing. The sample shows about 48,000 clones, 70% to 90% of them seen only once. Germline CDR1 MNHNS, CDR2 SASEGT. Deletions cut 3 bases from V and 4 bases from J, with 6 bases between. This CDR3 has 12 amino acids. The sequenced sample was CD4+ or CD8+ T cells sorted from blood, obtained in a trial of the OX40 agonist ivuxolimab. The J gene is TRBJ2-5, the V gene TRBV6-1, with D unclear. The receptor was derived from an adult with an advanced solid tumor such as melanoma, head and neck, liver or kidney cancer. CDR3 bases: TGTGCCAGCAGTGATTTGTTAGAGACCCAGTACTTC. Its protein is CASSDLLETQYF.